The next 25 T cell receptor beta chains were all read from a single sample in a study of PD-L1 blockade in urothelial cancer. The time point here: pretreatment peripheral blood. The data were produced by immunoSEQ multiplex PCR, yet TCRdb's version contains in-frame clones alone and is incomplete. The table has 50,000 to 70,000 clones, 81% seen once. Sequences were derived from PBMCs, sampled around atezolizumab (anti-PD-L1) treatment. These receptors came from a man between 65 and 85 years old with urothelial cancer.

The rearrangement links TRBV18 to TRBJ2-1; D gene ambiguous. Germline CDR1 reads KGHSH; CDR2 reads LQKENI. V was pared by 3 bases and J by 8 bases, with 8 bases between. The CDR3 runs 12 residues. The CDR3 loop is CASSPARDEQFF. The DNA of the CDR3 is TGTGCCAGCTCACCCGCCCGCGATGAGCAGTTCTTC.

The genes are TRBV27 and TRBJ1-5; D gene uncertain. This CDR3 is 13 amino acids long. Germline V gene lookup returns CDR1 MNHEY and CDR2 SMNVEV (reference sequence). Trimming pared 2 bases from V and 4 bases from J, leaving 6 bases between. CDR3 in amino acids: CASSLSRNQPQHF. In DNA form, the CDR3 reads TGTGCCAGCAGTTTAAGTAGAAATCAGCCCCAGCATTTT.

The V gene is TRBV5-1, the J gene TRBJ2-1, with TRBD2 identical over 9 bases. Trimming at V came to 0 bases and at J to 7 bases, leaving 5 bases not matched to a gene. Germline CDR1 reads SGHRS; CDR2 reads YFSETQ. CDR3 size: 15 residues. CDR3: CASSLAIAGENEQFF. DNA for the CDR3: TGCGCCAGCAGCTTGGCAATAGCGGGAGAGAATGAGCAGTTCTTC.

This clone appeared a few times. The chain couples TRBV19 to TRBJ2-7; the match to TRBD2 covers 12 bases. V lost 6 bases to trimming and J lost 5 bases; unmatched junction nucleotides: 8. Per germline, CDR1 LNHDA and CDR2 SQIVND (reference sequence). The CDR3 loop spans 15 amino acids. CDR3 region: CASSLLAGGPNEQYF. In DNA, the CDR3 is TGTGCCAGTAGCCTCCTAGCGGGAGGGCCTAACGAGCAGTACTTC.

The rearrangement joins TRBV29-1 to TRBJ2-1; 12 bases agree with TRBD2. CDR1 is SQVTM and CDR2 is ANQGSEA in the germline V gene. The V gene end was trimmed by 3 bases and the J gene end by 14 bases; junction bases not matched to a gene: 5. This CDR3 is built from 12 residues. The CDR3 loop reads CSVEGLAGSKFF. The CDR3 coding sequence is TGCAGCGTTGAGGGACTAGCGGGCTCTAAGTTCTTC.

V usage is TRBV29-1 and J usage is TRBJ1-1, with 9 bases aligning to TRBD1. Germline CDR1 reads SQVTM; CDR2 reads ANQGSEA. This CDR3 is 13 amino acids long. With V trimmed by 7 bases and J by 3 bases, 6 bases remained unmatched. CDR3 in amino acids: CSARTGAYTEAFF. In nucleotides, the CDR3 is TGCAGCGCACGGACAGGGGCTTACACTGAAGCTTTCTTT.

The chain employs TRBV2 and TRBJ2-7; D unclear. Germline CDR1 is SNHLY and CDR2 is FYNNEI. Between the trimmed V and J ends, which lost 4 bases and 2 bases, there was a span of 6 bases. The CDR3 is 12 amino acids. The CDR3 DNA follows: TGTGCCAGCAGTGCCCAGGCCTACGAGCAGTACTTC. It specifies CASSAQAYEQYF.

The chain couples TRBV2 to TRBJ2-7; 7 nucleotides line up with TRBD1. CDR1 and CDR2 from the germline V gene are SNHLY and FYNNEI. V shed 6 bases and J 2 bases; nucleotides not matched to a gene: 4. This CDR3 is 13 amino acids long. The CDR3 loop is CASRGTVTYEQYF. The CDR3 nucleotides read TGTGCCAGCAGGGGGACAGTTACCTACGAGCAGTACTTC.

The rearrangement joins TRBV19 to TRBJ2-4; D might be TRBD1 (5 bases). Germline V gives CDR1 LNHDA, CDR2 SQIVND (reference sequence). Trimming removed 0 bases at V and 6 bases at J, with 9 bases between. This CDR3 is 14 amino acids long. As DNA, the CDR3 is TGTGCCAGTAGTATAGACAGGGTAGGAAACATTCAGTACTTC. It translates to CASSIDRVGNIQYF.

This clone was detected once. This sequence joins TRBV5-1 and TRBJ2-6; the D is unclear. Trimming took off 0 bases at V and 0 bases at J, with 7 bases between the two ends. CDR1 and CDR2 from the germline V gene are SGHRS and YFSETQ. CDR3 length equals 16 residues. CDR3 in DNA: TGCGCCAGCAGCTTGGGGCAAAGCTCTGGGGCCAACGTCCTGACTTTC. The encoded protein is CASSLGQSSGANVLTF.

The chain links TRBV7-3 to TRBJ1-1; tentative D call: TRBD1 (5 bases). CDR3 length equals 13 residues. Germline V CDR1 and CDR2: SGHTA, FQGTGA. Trimming stripped 0 bases from V and 8 bases from J, with 10 bases between. CDR3 in DNA: TGTGCCAGCAGCTTAACGGACACTTCAGAAGCTTTCTTT. This codes for CASSLTDTSEAFF. Looking up the rest from reference TRBV7-3 and TRBJ1-1 gives the full variable domain: GAGVSQTPSNKVTEKGKYVELRCDPISGHTALYWYRQSLGQGPEFLIYFQGTGAADDSGLPNDRFFAVRPEGSVSTLKIQRTERGDSAVYLCASSLTDTSEAFFGQGTRLTVV.

The rearrangement uses TRBV9 and TRBJ1-3; the match to TRBD1 covers 8 bases. Germline V gene data show CDR1 as SGDLS and CDR2 as YYNGEE. Losses at the gene ends were 3 bases for V and 9 bases for J; bases not matched to a gene: 8. The CDR3 contains 14 residues. The CDR3 DNA is TGTGCCAGCAGCGCCTCGACAGGGGAGGCCACCATATATTTT. Translation: CASSASTGEATIYF.

The CDR3 coding sequence is TGTGCCAGTAGTATAGGCAGAAGCGAGCAGTACTTC. Translation gives CASSIGRSEQYF. The chain carries TRBV19 and TRBJ2-7, with D uncertain. V lost 1 base and J lost 6, with 7 bases in between. Germline assignment: CDR1 LNHDA and CDR2 SQIVND (reference sequence). This CDR3 contains 12 residues.

This chain joins TRBV5-1 and TRBJ2-7, with 8 bases matching TRBD1. The junction had 4 bases not matched to a gene; V was cut back by 4 bases and J by 4 bases. Germline values: CDR1 SGHRS, CDR2 YFSETQ. The CDR3 covers 13 residues. CDR3 region: CASSVRQGYEQYF. In DNA form, the CDR3 reads TGCGCCAGCAGCGTCCGACAGGGGTACGAGCAGTACTTC.

This chain joins TRBV9 and TRBJ1-2, with a possible D match to TRBD1 (5 bases). The CDR3 has 12 residues. Looked up from germline, CDR1 is SGDLS and CDR2 is YYNGEE. V lost 4 bases to trimming and J lost 4 bases, with 8 bases between them. CDR3 DNA sequence: TGTGCCAGCAGCTTGGACACCTATGGCTACACCTTC. Its protein product is CASSLDTYGYTF.

The CDR3 DNA sequence: TGTGCCAGTAGGGCAGGGGGACAGGGTCTGTACGAGCAGTACTTC. Residues: CASRAGGQGLYEQYF. The chain couples TRBV19 to TRBJ2-7, with TRBD1 matching 9 bases. From germline, CDR1 is LNHDA and CDR2 SQIVND (reference sequence). This CDR3 spans 15 amino acids. With V trimmed by 6 bases and J by 4 bases, 10 bases remained unmatched.

The chain links TRBV21-1 to TRBJ2-1; TRBD1, as called in the table, went unchecked against the DNA. TRBV21-1 is termed a pseudogene. CDR3 size: 12 residues. The CDR3 protein is CASSKYQGEQFF. In DNA, the CDR3 is TGTGCCAGCAGCAAATACCAGGGTGAGCAGTTCTTC.

The V call is TRBV4-2, the J call TRBJ2-3; 7 bases align to TRBD2. The CDR3 runs to 15 residues. Germline V gene sequence: CDR1 LGHNA, CDR2 YNFKEQ. Trimming took 1 base from V and 0 from J; bases not matched to a gene: 1. This CDR3 is CASSQASGSTDTQYF. CDR3 sequence (DNA): TGTGCCAGCAGCCAAGCTAGCGGAAGCACAGATACGCAGTATTTT.

The V call is TRBV10-1, the J call TRBJ2-1, with 7 bases fitting TRBD2. The CDR3 loop spans 15 amino acids. The germline gives CDR1 WNHNN, CDR2 SYGVQD (reference sequence). V dropped 2 bases and J dropped 7; count of bases not matched to a gene: 8. This CDR3 is CASSEIGRSGNEQFF. The CDR3 nucleotides read TGCGCCAGCAGTGAGATCGGGAGGTCGGGAAATGAGCAGTTCTTC.

This clone appeared once. The chain couples TRBV4-2 to TRBJ2-7; 10 bases are shared with TRBD1. The CDR3 runs to 15 residues. J gave up 6 bases and V 4 bases, and 9 bases lay outside the gene matches. From germline, CDR1 is LGHNA and CDR2 YNFKEQ. Written as DNA, the CDR3 is TGTGCCAGCAGCCGGGCACAGACAGGGGGCATCGAGCAGTACTTC. Translating gives CASSRAQTGGIEQYF.

Comment on this clone: The sample holds other DNA sequences that translate to the same CDR3. The V call is TRBV30, the J call TRBJ2-7; D uncertain. The CDR3 contains 11 residues. The germline V and J ends were trimmed by 0 bases and 5 bases, with 5 bases remaining between them. The germline V gene has CDR1 GTSNPN and CDR2 SVGIG (reference sequence). The CDR3 DNA reads TGTGCCTGGAGTGTATCGGACGAGCAGTACTTC. Translation gives CAWSVSDEQYF.

CDR3 DNA: TGTGCCAGCAGGGACGGGGGGGAGAATGAAAAACTGTTTTTT. Translation: CASRDGGENEKLFF. V is TRBV6-5 and J is TRBJ1-4, with TRBD1 as a possible D gene (5 bases). The V end was cut by 6 bases, the J end by 5 bases, with 13 bases between. The CDR3 sequence is 14 residues long. The V gene's germline CDR1 is MNHEY and CDR2 SVGAGI.

The chain has TRBV11-3 and TRBJ1-1; 7 bases map to TRBD1. The trim removed 2 bases at V and 3 bases at J, leaving 3 bases unmatched. CDR1 is SGHNT, CDR2 YENEEA, per germline. CDR3 length: 14 amino acids. CDR3 coding DNA: TGTGCCAGCAGCTTATGGACAGGCGACACTGAAGCTTTCTTT. This gives the protein CASSLWTGDTEAFF.

V is TRBV13 and J is TRBJ2-5; 9 nucleotides line up with TRBD2. Germline loops: CDR1 PRHDT, CDR2 FYEKMQ (reference sequence). After removal of 5 bases from V and 7 bases from J, the junction contained 11 bases not matched to a gene. CDR3 length: 15 amino acids. CDR3 loop: CASSPVASGTGTQYF. The CDR3 region has the DNA TGTGCCAGCAGCCCCGTGGCTAGCGGGACCGGGACCCAGTACTTC.

The chain couples TRBV15 to TRBJ2-3; the match to TRBD1 covers 9 bases. There are 16 residues in the CDR3. The J segment lost 0 bases and the V segment lost 5 bases, leaving 6 bases of the junction unmatched. Looked up from germline, CDR1 is LNHNV and CDR2 is YYDKDF (reference sequence). CDR3 protein: CATSGETGGSTDTQYF. CDR3 DNA sequence: TGTGCCACCAGCGGGGAGACAGGGGGTAGCACAGATACGCAGTATTTT.